This T cell receptor (beta chain) was found in a study of tumor-infiltrating lymphocytes in oesophageal squamous cell carcinoma (dated by TCRdb to the mid-2010s). The CDR3 holds 13 amino acids from the cysteine to the phenylalanine. Only the CDR3 region is kept as DNA, spanning 39 bases read in frame from base 1. The CDR1 and CDR2 encoded by the germline V gene (reference sequence) are LNHNV and YYDKDF. Relative to germline, V is 0 bases shorter and J is 11 bases shorter, with 13 bases between their ends. Concerning this clonotype itself: Its cognate antigen has yet to be identified. No clone much larger than this one lies a single base away; base qualities are absent.

The library came from PCR. The sample was run on an Illumina HiSeq 2000. TCRdb itself trimmed the public reads at Q25 with fastp, ran MiXCR and retained productive beta chains. CDR3 protein sequences are deduplicated, and each keeps its most common genes and DNA. Across this sample there are roughly 16,000 distinct CDR3 sequences, with 40% to 55% seen only once. The ten largest clones capture approximately 40% of the sample. This receptor was taken from a female donor with esophageal squamous cell carcinoma. The source material was blood. Recombination joined TRBV15 with TRBJ1-1; there is no confident call for the D gene. The CDR3 is CATSRDRRVGAFF. The nucleotide sequence is given as TGTGCCACCAGCAGAGATCGAAGGGTTGGCGCTTTCTTT.